This TCR beta chain was documented in a study of radiotherapy plus CTLA-4 blockade in lung cancer. The study, taken as a whole, reports: In blood, after radiotherapy plus ipilimumab, tumor-derived TCR clones expanded.

A note on this clone: Its antigen is not known.

The repertoire was sequenced with immunoSEQ multiplex PCR; TCRdb's copy has only in-frame clones and lacks some. This table holds around 110,000 clones, just under 90% found once. The TCR comes from a human donor with non-small cell lung cancer that progressed on radiotherapy plus ipilimumab. The sequenced sample was peripheral blood, obtained from a patient treated with radiotherapy plus ipilimumab.

CDR3 sequence: CSVVNFIGLDYNEQFF. As DNA, the CDR3 is TGCAGCGTTGTAAATTTCATTGGACTAGACTACAATGAGCAGTTCTTC. This chain connects TRBV29-1 to TRBJ2-1, with 7 bases aligning to TRBD2. CDR1 is SQVTM, CDR2 ANQGSEA, per germline. The trim removed 4 bases at V and 3 bases at J, leaving 12 bases unmatched. The CDR3 length is 16 residues.